These T cell receptor beta chains were read from a single sample in a study of memory CD4+ T cells and cytomegalovirus serostatus. Sequencing used immunoSEQ multiplex PCR; TCRdb keeps in-frame clones, though not all of them. The sample has some 87,000 clones, 80% seen once. Source material: memory CD4+ T cells from blood. The receptors derive from an adult in good health and CMV-seropositive. The CDR3 runs from the conserved cysteine through the conserved F or W. The order of the fields is J gene, V gene, CDR3 protein.

J: TRBJ1-1
V: TRBV6-5
CDR3: CASSYSREGTEAFF

J: TRBJ1-2
V: TRBV11-2
CDR3: CASSLSVGTYYGYTF

J: TRBJ2-7
V: TRBV28
CDR3: CASSPAGLTYEQYF

J: TRBJ2-1
V: TRBV9
CDR3: CASSVGGTSGLGEQFF

J: TRBJ1-2
V: TRBV2
CDR3: CASRRTGGGYTF

J: TRBJ2-7
V: TRBV27
CDR3: CASSILGGRGYEQYF

J: TRBJ1-2
V: TRBV10-3
CDR3: CAISDRAANYGYTF

J: TRBJ1-1
V: TRBV6-6
CDR3: CASRGDMNTEAFF

J: TRBJ2-7
V: TRBV10-2
CDR3: CASRSSDRYEQYF

J: TRBJ1-2
V: TRBV4-2
CDR3: CASSQDRGARLAGTRDGYTF

J: TRBJ1-5
V: TRBV29-1
CDR3: CSDRGRAHTRYQPQHF

J: TRBJ2-1
V: TRBV5-4
CDR3: CASSLGPAGNNEQFF

J: TRBJ1-2
V: TRBV4-1
CDR3: CASSQVMGFYNYGYTF

J: TRBJ1-1
V: TRBV4-1
CDR3: CASSRGGRSYRTEAFF

J: TRBJ2-5
V: TRBV18
CDR3: CASSPPLAGGGETQYF

J: TRBJ2-7
V: TRBV11-2
CDR3: CASSWGGSYEQYF

J: TRBJ2-5
V: TRBV5-1
CDR3: CASSLVRSGGETQYF

J: TRBJ2-5
V: TRBV5-1
CDR3: CASSLGSQTETQYF

J: TRBJ2-1
V: TRBV7-9
CDR3: CASSSPKGGFPYNEQFF

J: TRBJ2-1
V: TRBV7-3
CDR3: CASTRLAGGDEQFF

J: TRBJ2-3
V: TRBV30
CDR3: CAWSVGITGGQDTQYF

J: TRBJ2-5
V: TRBV11-3
CDR3: CASSLGLAGVETQYF

J: TRBJ1-5
V: TRBV10-2
CDR3: CASSGQGHNQPQHF

J: TRBJ1-3
V: TRBV29-1
CDR3: CSVEGGVLGNTIYF

J: TRBJ1-2
V: TRBV28
CDR3: CASSLRGGYGYTF

J: TRBJ2-2
V: TRBV6-5
CDR3: CASRTGQINTGELFF

J: TRBJ2-1
V: TRBV11-2
CDR3: CASSLDGDFVRGFF

J: TRBJ2-7
V: TRBV28
CDR3: CASSLSGQGASEQYF

J: TRBJ1-1
V: TRBV5-1
CDR3: CASSLTVQNTEAFF

J: TRBJ1-2
V: TRBV2
CDR3: CASRQDRGQNYGYTF

J: TRBJ1-2
V: TRBV7-3
CDR3: CASSPSSDYGYTF

J: TRBJ2-7
V: TRBV27
CDR3: CASSLRGAGWSYEQYF

J: TRBJ1-5
V: TRBV15
CDR3: CATSRDGDDNQPQHF

J: TRBJ1-2
V: TRBV5-6
CDR3: CASSPGRGRYGYTF

J: TRBJ2-5
V: TRBV19
CDR3: CASKAAGETQYF

J: TRBJ2-7
V: TRBV5-1
CDR3: CASSPTGLEQYF

J: TRBJ2-5
V: TRBV28
CDR3: CASSLGGSGETQYF

J: TRBJ1-4
V: TRBV6-1
CDR3: CASRRDRSEKLFF

J: TRBJ2-7
V: TRBV28
CDR3: CASSSPRFGAPTQYF

J: TRBJ2-3
V: TRBV4-3
CDR3: CASSDQGTTQYF